Listed here are 13 T cell receptor beta chains from one sample, sequenced in a study of tumor-infiltrating lymphocytes in primary liver carcinoma. Using a constant-region primer together with ProtoScript II reverse transcriptase, TCR beta cDNA was made from about 500 ng of total RNA. Slightly modified ARM-PCR with three nested multiplex PCR rounds yielded TCR beta libraries. Forward primers for TRBV1-TRBV30 and a C-beta reverse primer served the first two PCR rounds, at 10 cycles each. TCRdb re-called the multiplex PCR reads through MiXCR, storing one row per CDR3 protein. The sample yields tens of thousands of distinct CDR3 sequences, 70% to 80% seen once. Investigators took RNA and DNA out together from roughly 18-30 mg of unsorted bulk tissue. Sequenced input: liver tumor tissue from sampling region 3. Subset reported: tumor region T3, left-lateral pole. The receptors come from a woman between 25 and 40 years old with primary liver carcinoma and hepatitis B virus infection.

In regard to this clonotype: A read error may account for a junction end that differs from germline. The chain links TRBV29-1 to TRBJ2-1, with 7 bases fitting TRBD2. In germline, CDR1 is SQVTM, CDR2 ANQGSEA. The CDR3 contains 14 residues. CDR3 residues: CSASGLAGYNEQFF. DNA of the CDR3: TGCAGCGCCTCCGGGTTAGCGGGCTACAATGAACAGTTCTTC.

Details on this clonotype: At one boundary the junction diverges from the germline segment, which might be a read error. The rearrangement links TRBV5-1 to TRBJ2-2; 11 bases match TRBD2. Germline loops: CDR1 SGHRS, CDR2 YFSETQ. The CDR3 length is 16 residues. CDR3 region: CASSPTSGRVTGDLFF. The CDR3 bases are TGCGCCAGCAGCCCCACTAGCGGGAGAGTTACCGGGGATCTGTTTTTT.

Details on this clonotype: The junction and the germline gene differ at one end; a read error may be behind it. The gene calls are TRBV27 and TRBJ2-2, with a weak D call TRBD2 (5 bases). This CDR3 is built from 15 residues. Germline V lookup: CDR1 MNHEY, CDR2 SMNVEV (reference sequence). CDR3 sequence reads: CASSERPSFTGELLF. The CDR3 nucleotides read TGTGCCAGCAGTGAGAGGCCCTCTTTCACCGGGGAGCTGTTGTTT.

Comment on this clonotype: Mismatch with germline at one junction end may stem from a read error. The CDR3 loop is CASSPYPQLSTGELFF. The CDR3 nucleotides read TGTGCCAGCAGCCCCTATCCCCAATTGAGCACCGGGGAGTTGTTTTTT. This sequence joins TRBV11-2 and TRBJ2-2, with a weak D call TRBD2 (5 bases). CDR1 and CDR2 (germline): SGHAT, FQNNGV. CDR3 length: 16 residues. Variable domain in full (rest from reference TRBV11-2 and TRBJ2-2): EAGVAQSPRYKIIEKRQSVAFWCNPISGHATLYWYQQILGQGPKLLIQFQNNGVVDDSQLPKDRFSAERLKGVDSTLKIQPAKLEDSAVYLCASSPYPQLSTGELFFGEGSRLTVL.

Points on this clonotype: A read error may account for a junction end that differs from germline. This chain uses TRBV7-8 with TRBJ2-7; TRBD1 aligns across 8 bases. The CDR3 length is 13 residues. The germline V gene encodes CDR1 SGHVS and CDR2 FQNEAQ. The CDR3 DNA follows: TGTACCAGCTGGTCGGGACAGGAATACGAGCAGTACTTC. This translates into CTSWSGQEYEQYF. Supplemented by reference TRBV7-8 and TRBJ2-7, the full variable domain reads GAGVSQSPRYKVAKRGQDVALRCDPISGHVSLFWYQQALGQGPEFLTYFQNEAQLDKSGLPSDRFFAERPEGSVSTLKIQRTQQEDSAVYLCTSWSGQEYEQYFGPGTRLTVT.

A word on this clonotype: A much larger clone lies a single base off, so this may be a read error. J is TRBJ2-3 and V is TRBV4-1, with D unclear. The CDR3 covers 14 residues. Germline assignment: CDR1 MGHRA and CDR2 YSYEKL. In nucleotides, the CDR3 is TGCGCCAGCAGCCAGACAATCGGAACAGTTACGCAGTATTTT. Translating it yields CASSQTIGTVTQYF.

The rearrangement joins TRBV28 to TRBJ1-6; TRBD1 matches 8 bases. This CDR3 region has 15 residues. Germline trimming cut 9 bases from V and 12 bases from J; bases unmatched to any gene: 16. Germline-derived CDR1 and CDR2 are MDHEN and SYDVKM. Here the CDR3 DNA reads TGTGCCAGTAATTCCCCAGGACAGGGAAACCGACCCCTCCACTTT. Translated: CASNSPGQGNRPLHF.

The chain combines TRBV5-4 with TRBJ2-3; weak D call: TRBD2 (5 bases). Germline loops: CDR1 SGHNT, CDR2 YYREEE (reference sequence). The V end was cut by 5 bases, the J end by 6 bases, with 19 bases between. The CDR3 sequence is 15 residues long. This CDR3 reads CASSPPGMEVDTQYF. In DNA, the CDR3 is TGTGCCAGCAGTCCGCCCGGGATGGAGGTGGATACGCAGTATTTT.

In this sample, this clonotype turned up once. At one of its ends the junction is not consistent with the germline gene, which may arise from a read error. The J gene is TRBJ1-1, the V gene TRBV5-6; D possibly corresponds to TRBD1 (5 bases). CDR3 length: 12 amino acids. Germline-derived CDR1 and CDR2 are SGHDT and YYEEEE. The CDR3 nucleotides are TGTGCCAGCGGACGTGAGGACACTGAAGATTTCTTT. This translates into CASGREDTEDFF.

Concerning this clonotype itself: It may be a read error: a sequence one base away is much more abundant. The chain employs TRBV11-2 and TRBJ2-4; weak D call: TRBD2 (5 bases). V lost 8 bases to trimming and J lost 2 bases, with 13 bases between them. The CDR3 extends over 14 amino acids. The germline gives CDR1 SGHAT, CDR2 FQNNGV. In DNA, the CDR3 is TGTGCCAGCTACTCCTGGGAGACCAAAAACATTCAGTACTTC. Protein product: CASYSWETKNIQYF.

About this clonotype itself: An end of the junction does not agree with germline; a read error may underlie this. The rearrangement uses TRBV28 and TRBJ2-7; D ambiguous. There are 17 residues in the CDR3. Germline V gene data show CDR1 as MDHEN and CDR2 as SYDVKM. CDR3 protein: CASSHADVSHVFYEQYF. In DNA form, the CDR3 reads TGTGCCAGCAGCCACGCCGATGTCAGCCATGTATTCTACGAGCAATACTTC.

Comment on this clonotype: A single base separates this from a much larger clone, so it may be a read error. The chain has TRBV28 and TRBJ1-6; no reliable D call. The CDR3 extends over 14 amino acids. CDR1 and CDR2 (germline): MDHEN, SYDVKM. DNA of the CDR3: TGTACCAACAGTGGACTATCCGGAGCTTCACCCCTCCACTTT. Protein product: CTNSGLSGASPLHF.

The rearrangement joins TRBV11-2 to TRBJ1-5; no reliable D call. The J call may be wrong; the DNA end is better matched by TRBJ2-3. Germline values: CDR1 SGHAT, CDR2 FQNNGV. CDR3 size: 14 residues. The CDR3 DNA reads as TGTGCCAGCAGCTTAAATTTCGCTGGCCCGCCCCAGTATTTT. It is translated as CASSLNFAGPPQYF.